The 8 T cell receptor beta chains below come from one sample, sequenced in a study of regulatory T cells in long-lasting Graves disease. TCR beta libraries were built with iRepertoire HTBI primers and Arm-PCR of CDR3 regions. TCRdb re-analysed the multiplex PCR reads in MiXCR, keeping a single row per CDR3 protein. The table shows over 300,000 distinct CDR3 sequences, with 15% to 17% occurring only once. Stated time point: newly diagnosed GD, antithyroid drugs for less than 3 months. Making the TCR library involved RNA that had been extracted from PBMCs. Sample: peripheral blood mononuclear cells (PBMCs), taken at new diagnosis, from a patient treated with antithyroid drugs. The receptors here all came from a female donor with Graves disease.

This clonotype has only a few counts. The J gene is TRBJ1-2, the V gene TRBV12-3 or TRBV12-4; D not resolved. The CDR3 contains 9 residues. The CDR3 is CAVNYGYTF. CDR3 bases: TGTGCTGTAAACTATGGCTACACCTTC.

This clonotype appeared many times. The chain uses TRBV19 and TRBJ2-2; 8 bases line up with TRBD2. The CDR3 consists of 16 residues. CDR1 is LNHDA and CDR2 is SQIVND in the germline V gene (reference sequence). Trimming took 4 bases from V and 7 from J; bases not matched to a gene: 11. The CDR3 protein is CASSTSGRGLGGELFF. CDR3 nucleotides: TGTGCCAGTAGTACCAGCGGGAGAGGATTAGGCGGGGAGCTGTTTTTT.

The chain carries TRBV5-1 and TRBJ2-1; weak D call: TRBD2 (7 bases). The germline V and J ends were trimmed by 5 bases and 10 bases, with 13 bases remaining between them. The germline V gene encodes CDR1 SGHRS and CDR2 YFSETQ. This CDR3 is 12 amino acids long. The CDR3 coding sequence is TGCGCCAGCAGGGTAGGGGGGGCCGAGCAGTTCTTC. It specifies CASRVGGAEQFF.

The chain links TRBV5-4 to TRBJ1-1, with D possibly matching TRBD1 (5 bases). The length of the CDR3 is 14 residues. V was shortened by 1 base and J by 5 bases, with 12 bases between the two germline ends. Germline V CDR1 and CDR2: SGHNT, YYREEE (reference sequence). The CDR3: CASSLMGGKTEAFF. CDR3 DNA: TGTGCCAGCAGCTTGATGGGGGGAAAGACTGAAGCTTTCTTT.

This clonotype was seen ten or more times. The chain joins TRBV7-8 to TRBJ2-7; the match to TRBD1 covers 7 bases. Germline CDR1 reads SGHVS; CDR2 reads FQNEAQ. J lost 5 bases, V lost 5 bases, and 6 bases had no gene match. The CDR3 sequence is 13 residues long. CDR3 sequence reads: CASSLDRIHEQYF. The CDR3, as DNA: TGTGCCAGCAGCCTGGACAGGATACACGAGCAGTACTTC.

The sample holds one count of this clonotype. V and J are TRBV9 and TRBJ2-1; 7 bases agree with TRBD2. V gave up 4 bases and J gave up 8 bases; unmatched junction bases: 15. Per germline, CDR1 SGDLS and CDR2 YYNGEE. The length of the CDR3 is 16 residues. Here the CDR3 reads CASSSHSRGRFDEQFF. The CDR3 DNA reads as TGTGCCAGCAGCTCCCACTCCCGCGGGAGATTCGATGAGCAGTTCTTC.

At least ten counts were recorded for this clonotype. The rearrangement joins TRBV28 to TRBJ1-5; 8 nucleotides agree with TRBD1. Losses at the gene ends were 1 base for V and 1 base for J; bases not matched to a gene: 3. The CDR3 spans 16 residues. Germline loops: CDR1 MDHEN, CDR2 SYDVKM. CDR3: CASSLYNRGSNQPQHF. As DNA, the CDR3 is TGTGCCAGCAGTTTATACAACAGGGGGAGCAATCAGCCCCAGCATTTT.

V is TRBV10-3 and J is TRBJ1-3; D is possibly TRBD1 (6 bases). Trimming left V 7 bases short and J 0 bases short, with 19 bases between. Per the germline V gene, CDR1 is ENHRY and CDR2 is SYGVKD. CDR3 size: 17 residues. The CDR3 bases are TGTGCCATCACGGCCACGACAGGCGATTACTCTGGAAACACCATATATTTT. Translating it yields CAITATTGDYSGNTIYF.